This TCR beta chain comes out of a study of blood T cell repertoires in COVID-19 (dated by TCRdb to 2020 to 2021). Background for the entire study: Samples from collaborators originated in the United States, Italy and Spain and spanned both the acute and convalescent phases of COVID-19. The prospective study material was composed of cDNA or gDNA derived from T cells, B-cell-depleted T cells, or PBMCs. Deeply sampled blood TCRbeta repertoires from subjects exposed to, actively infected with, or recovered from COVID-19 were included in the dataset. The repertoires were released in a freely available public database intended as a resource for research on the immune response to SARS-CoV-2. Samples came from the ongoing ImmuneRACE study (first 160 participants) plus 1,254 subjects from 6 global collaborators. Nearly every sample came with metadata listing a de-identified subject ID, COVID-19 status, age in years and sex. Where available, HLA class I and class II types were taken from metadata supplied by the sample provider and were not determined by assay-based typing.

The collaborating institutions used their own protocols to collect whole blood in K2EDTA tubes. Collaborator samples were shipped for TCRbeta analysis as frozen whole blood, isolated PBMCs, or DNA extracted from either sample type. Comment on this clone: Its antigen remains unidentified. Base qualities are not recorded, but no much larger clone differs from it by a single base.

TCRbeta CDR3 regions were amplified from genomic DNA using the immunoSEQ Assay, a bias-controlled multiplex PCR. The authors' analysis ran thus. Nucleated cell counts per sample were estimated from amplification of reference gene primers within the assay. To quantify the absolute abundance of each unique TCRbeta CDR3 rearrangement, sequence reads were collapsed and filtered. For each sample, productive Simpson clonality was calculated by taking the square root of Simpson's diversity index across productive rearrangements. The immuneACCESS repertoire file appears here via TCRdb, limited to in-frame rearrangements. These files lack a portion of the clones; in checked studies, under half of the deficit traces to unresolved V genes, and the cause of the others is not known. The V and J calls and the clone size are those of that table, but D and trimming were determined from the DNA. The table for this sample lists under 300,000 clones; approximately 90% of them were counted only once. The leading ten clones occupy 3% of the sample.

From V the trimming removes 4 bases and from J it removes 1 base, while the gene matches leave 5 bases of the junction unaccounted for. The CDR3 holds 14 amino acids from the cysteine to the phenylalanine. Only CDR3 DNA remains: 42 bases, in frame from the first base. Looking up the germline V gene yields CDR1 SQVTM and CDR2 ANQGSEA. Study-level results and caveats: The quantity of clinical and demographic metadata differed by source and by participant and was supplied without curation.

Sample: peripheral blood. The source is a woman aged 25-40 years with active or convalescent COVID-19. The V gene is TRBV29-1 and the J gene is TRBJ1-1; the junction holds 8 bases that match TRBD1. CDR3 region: CSVGRDRPNTEAFF. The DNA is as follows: TGCAGCGTTGGCCGGGACAGGCCGAACACTGAAGCTTTCTTT.